These T cell receptor beta chains were read from a single sample in a study of T-cell reconstitution after alpha-beta-depleted transplantation in children. TCRdb analysed the PCR reads with MiXCR anew, one entry per CDR3 protein. The data show more than 550,000 distinct CDR3 sequences, approximately 10% seen once. This specimen consisted of PBMCs from the stem cell graft donor, obtained from the stem cell graft. All receptors derive from a human donor who donated a stem cell graft to a child with acute myeloid leukemia. CDR3s include the opening cysteine and the closing phenylalanine or tryptophan. D genes are given only for firm matches. Clone size is stated in some rows and not others, as once, few, many or a class when expanded.

>TRBJ2-2|TRBD2|NA|TRBV11-2
CASRRPGLANTGELFF
TGTGCCAGCAGACGCCCGGGACTAGCAAACACCGGGGAGCTGTTTTTT
>TRBJ1-5|NA|NA|TRBV20-1
CSARVGGTYQPQHF
TGCAGTGCTAGAGTTGGAGGAACCTATCAGCCCCAGCATTTT
>TRBJ2-3|TRBD2|few|TRBV9
CASSEDRGTSGTDTQYF
TGTGCCAGCAGCGAAGACCGGGGGACTAGCGGCACAGATACGCAGTATTTT
>TRBJ2-3|TRBD2|many|TRBV28
CASSTVSGRFTDTQYF
TGTGCCAGCAGTACTGTCAGCGGGAGATTTACAGATACGCAGTATTTT
>TRBJ1-1|TRBD1|NA|TRBV4-3
CASSQDHPGQGLGTEAFF
TGCGCCAGCAGCCAAGATCACCCTGGACAGGGTTTAGGGACTGAAGCTTTCTTT
>TRBJ1-5|NA|NA|TRBV12-3/TRBV12-4
CASSLDESGVQPQHF
TGTGCCAGCAGTTTAGATGAATCAGGGGTTCAGCCCCAGCATTTT
>TRBJ2-3|NA|many|TRBV7-6
CASSPPWADTQYF
TGTGCCAGCAGCCCCCCATGGGCAGATACGCAGTATTTT
>TRBJ2-1|TRBD2|few|TRBV27
CASSLLAALGNNEQFF
TGTGCCAGCAGTTTGCTAGCGGCCCTCGGAAACAATGAGCAGTTCTTC
>TRBJ2-2|NA|NA|TRBV20-1
CSATRGLVTGELFF
TGCAGTGCCACCCGGGGGCTAGTCACCGGGGAGCTGTTTTTT
>TRBJ2-7|TRBD2|few|TRBV5-1
CASSSGLAGGGTIYEQYF
TGCGCCAGCAGCTCCGGACTAGCGGGAGGAGGTACGATATACGAGCAGTACTTC
>TRBJ2-1|TRBD1|many|TRBV29-1
CSGGQANEQFF
TGCAGCGGGGGACAGGCTAATGAGCAGTTCTTC
>TRBJ1-2|NA|NA|TRBV7-9
CASSSYLGEIQHGYTF
TGTGCCAGCAGCTCCTATCTCGGGGAGATCCAGCATGGCTACACCTTC
>TRBJ2-2|NA|NA|TRBV24-1
CATSDFGRAGTGELFF
TGTGCCACCAGTGATTTTGGCAGGGCGGGCACCGGGGAGCTGTTTTTT
>TRBJ2-7|NA|NA|TRBV6-2/TRBV6-3
CASSYSVTGTLLVDEQYF
TGTGCCAGCAGTTACTCCGTGACCGGGACTCTTCTCGTTGACGAGCAGTACTTC
>TRBJ2-2|NA|many|TRBV7-3
CASSFKVTGELFF
TGTGCCAGCAGCTTTAAAGTCACCGGGGAGCTGTTTTTT
>TRBJ2-7|NA|NA|TRBV6-1
CASREIYEQYF
TGTGCCAGCAGGGAAATCTACGAGCAGTACTTC
>TRBJ2-1|TRBD2|few|TRBV7-2
CASSLSGTSWDNEQFF
TGTGCCAGCAGCTTGTCCGGGACTAGTTGGGACAATGAGCAGTTCTTC
>TRBJ2-1|TRBD2|few|TRBV2
CASSDYGGRATSQFF
TGTGCCAGCAGTGACTACGGCGGGAGGGCCACATCGCAGTTCTTC
>TRBJ2-1|TRBD2|few|TRBV5-1
CASSSGQGLGMGQFF
TGCGCCAGCAGCTCCGGGCAGGGACTAGGGATGGGGCAGTTCTTC
>TRBJ1-4|NA|many|TRBV15
CATSPDLGTTNEKLFF
TGTGCCACCAGCCCGGACTTGGGGACAACTAATGAAAAACTGTTTTTT
>TRBJ2-1|TRBD2|NA|TRBV9
CASSGRSGREGEQFF
TGTGCCAGCAGCGGACGGAGCGGGAGGGAGGGTGAGCAGTTCTTC
>TRBJ2-5|TRBD2|few|TRBV20-1
CSAGGRAVQETQYF
TGCAGTGCTGGCGGGAGGGCCGTCCAAGAGACCCAGTACTTC
>TRBJ2-7|NA|NA|TRBV6-1
CASSLAAGSSFEQYF
TGTGCCAGCAGTCTCGCCGCGGGGAGCTCCTTCGAGCAGTACTTC
>TRBJ2-1|NA|many|TRBV7-2
CASSLVAADYNEQFF
TGTGCCAGCAGCTTAGTTGCCGCGGATTACAATGAGCAGTTCTTC
>TRBJ2-7|TRBD1|few|TRBV9
CASSAADRGLSYEQYF
TGTGCCAGCAGCGCTGCTGACAGGGGGCTGTCCTACGAGCAGTACTTC
>TRBJ1-5|NA|many|TRBV12-3/TRBV12-4
CASSSWANRGSNQPQHF
TGTGCCAGCAGTTCATGGGCGAATAGGGGGAGCAATCAGCCCCAGCATTTT
>TRBJ2-5|NA|many|TRBV7-2
CASSPSFGETQYF
TGTGCCAGCAGCCCATCGTTTGGGGAGACCCAGTACTTC
>TRBJ2-3|NA|NA|TRBV12-3/TRBV12-4
CASINSFGTDTQYF
TGTGCCAGCATTAATAGCTTCGGCACAGATACGCAGTATTTT
>TRBJ2-1|NA|few|TRBV16
CASTQGARNEQFF
TGTGCCAGCACCCAAGGAGCCCGCAATGAGCAGTTCTTC
>TRBJ2-7|TRBD2|few|TRBV4-3
CASSQDKASGSNHF
TGCGCCAGCAGCCAAGATAAGGCTAGCGGGAGCAACCACTTC
>TRBJ2-1|NA|few|TRBV20-1
CSARDRGRMAYNEQFF
TGCAGTGCTAGAGATCGGGGCAGGATGGCCTACAATGAGCAGTTCTTC
>TRBJ2-7|NA|NA|TRBV7-8
CASRRGMDYEQYF
TGTGCCAGCCGAAGGGGGATGGATTACGAGCAGTACTTC
>TRBJ2-7|TRBD1|NA|TRBV3-1
CASSHGTGRYEQYF
TGTGCCAGCAGCCACGGGACAGGTCGCTACGAGCAGTACTTC
>TRBJ2-6|NA|few|TRBV4-2
CASSLGQRSSGANVLTF
TGTGCCAGCAGCCTCGGACAGCGAAGCTCTGGGGCCAACGTCCTGACTTTC
>TRBJ2-5|TRBD1|many|TRBV7-2
CASRTAGTGRRETQYF
TGTGCCAGCAGGACGGCGGGGACAGGGAGGAGAGAGACCCAGTACTTC
>TRBJ2-7|NA|many|TRBV20-1
CSAARDQISYEQYF
TGCAGTGCGGCCCGGGACCAAATCTCCTACGAGCAGTACTTC
>TRBJ2-3|NA|NA|TRBV29-1
CSVRGQPSTDTQYF
TGCAGCGTCCGTGGACAGCCTAGCACAGATACGCAGTATTTT
>TRBJ1-4|NA|many|TRBV25-1
CASSGHGGRSEKLFF
TGTGCCAGCAGTGGACATGGGGGGCGTAGTGAAAAACTGTTTTTT
>TRBJ1-3|NA|NA|TRBV7-9
CASSFAGSGNTIYF
TGTGCCAGCAGCTTTGCAGGCTCTGGAAACACCATATATTTT
>TRBJ2-7|NA|NA|TRBV21-1
CASSKALWASGSQDEQYF
NA
>TRBJ2-3|TRBD1|many|TRBV20-1
CSASPLQGAKTDTQYF
TGCAGTGCTAGCCCCCTCCAGGGGGCGAAGACAGATACGCAGTATTTT
>TRBJ2-1|TRBD2|NA|TRBV4-2
CASSQDRMAGGPHEQFF
TGTGCCAGCAGCCAAGATCGGATGGCGGGAGGGCCCCATGAGCAGTTCTTC
>TRBJ1-2|NA|few|TRBV7-9
CASAPSGANYGYTF
TGTGCCAGCGCCCCCTCGGGAGCTAACTATGGCTACACCTTC
>TRBJ2-7|TRBD1|NA|TRBV11-3
CASSPRTGHYEQYF
TGTGCCAGCAGCCCGAGGACAGGGCACTACGAGCAGTACTTC
>TRBJ2-1|TRBD2|NA|TRBV5-1
CASSTSGGGYNEQFF
TGCGCCAGCAGCACTAGCGGAGGCGGGTACAATGAGCAGTTCTTC
>TRBJ2-5|NA|NA|TRBV27
CASSTSGGFQETQYF
TGTGCCAGCAGTACCTCAGGGGGGTTCCAAGAGACCCAGTACTTC
>TRBJ2-7|NA|many|TRBV5-1
CASSSAVASSYEQYF
TGCGCCAGCAGCTCGGCCGTCGCTAGCTCCTACGAGCAGTACTTC
>TRBJ1-3|NA|NA|TRBV29-1
CSVGGGAGGNTIYF
TGCAGCGTTGGGGGGGGAGCAGGAGGAAACACCATATATTTT
>TRBJ2-3|NA|many|TRBV29-1
CSVDASRGADTQYF
TGCAGCGTTGACGCCAGCAGGGGGGCAGATACGCAGTATTTT
>TRBJ2-7|NA|few|TRBV7-8
CASSLAKIEQYF
TGTGCCAGCAGCTTAGCGAAGATCGAGCAGTACTTC
>TRBJ1-3|NA|NA|TRBV4-2
CASSQERMGAAGNTIYF
TGTGCCAGCAGCCAAGAAAGAATGGGGGCGGCGGGAAACACCATATATTTT
>TRBJ1-5|NA|many|TRBV4-3
CASSQGLGQPQHF
TGCGCCAGCAGCCAAGGGTTGGGCCAGCCCCAGCATTTT
>TRBJ2-2|NA|few|TRBV30
CAWAQGSLAGELFF
TGTGCCTGGGCACAGGGTAGTCTCGCCGGGGAGCTGTTTTTT
>TRBJ1-3|NA|NA|TRBV3-1
CASSPLAGNTIYF
TGTGCCAGCAGCCCGCTGGCTGGAAACACCATATATTTT
>TRBJ2-2|TRBD2|few|TRBV6-2/TRBV6-3
CASSGSSGRALNTGELFF
TGTGCCAGCAGTGGTTCTAGCGGGAGGGCCTTAAACACCGGGGAGCTGTTTTTT
>TRBJ2-5|NA|few|TRBV7-9
CASSLDPGGKLQETQYF
TGTGCCAGCAGCCTCGACCCTGGGGGGAAATTACAAGAGACCCAGTACTTC